This T cell receptor (beta chain) stems from a study of cytomegalovirus exposure and HLA in healthy donors. Trimming cost V 4 bases and J 10 bases; bases outside gene matches: 12. Germline V gives CDR1 SGHKS, CDR2 YYEKEE (reference sequence). This CDR3 comprises 16 residues. A multiplex PCR was run with 60 Vbeta primers and 13 Jbeta primers. Method: immunoSEQ multiplex PCR; TCRdb's copy keeps in-frame clones and lacks some. The sample consists of more than 130,000 clones, under 80% of them appearing once. This receptor was taken from a male donor in good health and CMV-seronegative. This chain links TRBV5-5 with TRBJ1-6, with 9 bases matching TRBD1. The sequenced material came from PBMCs. CDR3 DNA: TGTGCCAGCAGCATGGACAGGGGCGGATATATGTCACCCCTCCACTTT. As protein: CASSMDRGGYMSPLHF. The whole variable domain, filled in from reference TRBV5-5 and TRBJ1-6, reads DAGVTQSPTHLIKTRGQQVTLRCSPISGHKSVSWYQQVLGQGPQFIFQYYEKEERGRGNFPDRFSARQFPNYSSELNVNALLLGDSALYLCASSMDRGGYMSPLHFGNGTRLTVT.